Described below is a single TCR beta chain sequence and its context. Measured with immunoSEQ multiplex PCR; TCRdb has only the in-frame clones, and not every one. The repertoire holds around 30,000 clones, with 86% as singletons. This sample is part of a study of OX40 agonist ivuxolimab in advanced cancers. The CDR3 totals 16 residues. V lost 1 base to trimming and J lost 5 bases, with 16 bases between them. Germline CDR1 SGHRS, CDR2 YFSETQ. This sequence was found in an adult with an advanced solid tumor such as melanoma, head and neck, liver or kidney cancer. The rearrangement joins TRBV5-1 to TRBJ2-4; D remains ambiguous. This sample comprised CD4+ or CD8+ T cells sorted from blood, obtained in a trial of the OX40 agonist ivuxolimab. This CDR3 is CASSLSARGRENIQYF. CDR3 nucleotide sequence: TGCGCCAGCAGCTTGTCGGCCCGAGGCCGCGAAAACATTCAGTACTTC.